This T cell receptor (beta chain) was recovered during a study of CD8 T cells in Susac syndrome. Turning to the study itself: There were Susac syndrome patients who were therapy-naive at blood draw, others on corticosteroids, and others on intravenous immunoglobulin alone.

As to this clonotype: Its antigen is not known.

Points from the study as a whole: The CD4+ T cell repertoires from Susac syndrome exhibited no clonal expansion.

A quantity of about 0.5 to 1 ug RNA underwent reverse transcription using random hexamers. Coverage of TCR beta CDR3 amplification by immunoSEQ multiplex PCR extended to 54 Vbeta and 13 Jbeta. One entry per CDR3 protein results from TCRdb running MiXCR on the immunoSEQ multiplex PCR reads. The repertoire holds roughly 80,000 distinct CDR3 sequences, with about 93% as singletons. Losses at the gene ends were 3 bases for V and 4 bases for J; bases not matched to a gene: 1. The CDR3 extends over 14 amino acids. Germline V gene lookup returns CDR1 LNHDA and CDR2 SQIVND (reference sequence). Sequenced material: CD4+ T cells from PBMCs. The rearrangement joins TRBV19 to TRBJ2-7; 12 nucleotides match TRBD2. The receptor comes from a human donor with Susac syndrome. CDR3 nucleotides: TGTGCCAGTAGTATGGGGACTAGCGGGTACGAGCAGTACTTC. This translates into CASSMGTSGYEQYF.